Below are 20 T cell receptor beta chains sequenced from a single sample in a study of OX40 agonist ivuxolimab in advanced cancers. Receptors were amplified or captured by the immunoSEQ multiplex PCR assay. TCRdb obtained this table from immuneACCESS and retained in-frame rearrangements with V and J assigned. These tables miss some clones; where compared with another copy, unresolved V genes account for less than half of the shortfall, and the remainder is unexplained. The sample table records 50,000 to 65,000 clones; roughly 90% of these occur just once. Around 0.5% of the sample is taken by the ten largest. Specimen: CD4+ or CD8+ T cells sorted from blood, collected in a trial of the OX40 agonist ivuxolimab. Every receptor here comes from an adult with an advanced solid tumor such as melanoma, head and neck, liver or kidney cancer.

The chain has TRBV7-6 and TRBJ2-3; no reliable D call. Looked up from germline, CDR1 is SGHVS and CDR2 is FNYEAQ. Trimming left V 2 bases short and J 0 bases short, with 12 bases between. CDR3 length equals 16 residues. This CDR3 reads CASSLSGLSSTDTQYF. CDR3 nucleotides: TGTGCCAGCAGCTTATCGGGTCTCTCTAGCACAGATACGCAGTATTTT.

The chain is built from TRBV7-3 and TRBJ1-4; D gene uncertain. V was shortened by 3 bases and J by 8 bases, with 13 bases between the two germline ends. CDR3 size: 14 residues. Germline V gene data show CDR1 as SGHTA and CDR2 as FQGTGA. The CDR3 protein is CASSFGRRGEKLFF. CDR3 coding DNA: TGTGCCAGCAGCTTCGGCCGGAGAGGGGAAAAACTGTTTTTT.

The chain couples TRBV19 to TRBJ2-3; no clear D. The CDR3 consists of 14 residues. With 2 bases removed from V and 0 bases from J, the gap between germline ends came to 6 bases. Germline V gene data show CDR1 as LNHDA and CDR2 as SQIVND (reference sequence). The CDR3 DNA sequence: TGTGCCAGTAGTATATCTAGAAGCACAGATACGCAGTATTTT. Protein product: CASSISRSTDTQYF.

The CDR3 is CASIRDSHQETQYF. In DNA, the CDR3 is TGTGCCAGCATCAGGGACAGCCACCAAGAGACCCAGTACTTC. V usage is TRBV2 and J usage is TRBJ2-5, with 7 bases lining up with TRBD1. There are 14 residues in the CDR3. Germline CDR1 and CDR2: SNHLY and FYNNEI. V shed 7 bases and J 0 bases; nucleotides not matched to a gene: 5. Variable domain in full (rest from reference TRBV2 and TRBJ2-5): EPEVTQTPSHQVTQMGQEVILRCVPISNHLYFYWYRQILGQKVEFLVSFYNNEISEKSEIFDDQFSVERPDGSNFTLKIRSTKLEDSAMYFCASIRDSHQETQYFGPGTRLLVL.

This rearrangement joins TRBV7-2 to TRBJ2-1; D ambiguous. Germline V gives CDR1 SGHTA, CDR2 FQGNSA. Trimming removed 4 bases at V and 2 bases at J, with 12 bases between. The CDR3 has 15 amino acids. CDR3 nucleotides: TGTGCCAGCAGCTCCTCGTCCGGAGCCTACAATGAGCAGTTCTTC. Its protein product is CASSSSSGAYNEQFF.

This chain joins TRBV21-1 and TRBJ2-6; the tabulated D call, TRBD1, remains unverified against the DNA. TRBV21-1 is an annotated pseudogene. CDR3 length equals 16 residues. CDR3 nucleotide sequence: TGTGCCAGTGCTTGGGACAGGGTCCCTGGGGCCAACGTCCTGACTTTC. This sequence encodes CASAWDRVPGANVLTF.

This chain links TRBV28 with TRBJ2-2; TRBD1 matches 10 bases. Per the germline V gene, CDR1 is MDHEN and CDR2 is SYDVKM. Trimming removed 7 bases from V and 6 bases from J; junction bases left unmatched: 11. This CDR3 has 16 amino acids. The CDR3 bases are TGTGCCAGCACCTCACCGGGACAGGGGTTGTCCGGGGAGCTGTTTTTT. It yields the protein CASTSPGQGLSGELFF. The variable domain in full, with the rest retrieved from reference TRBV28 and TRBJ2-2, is DVKVTQSSRYLVKRTGEKVFLECVQDMDHENMFWYRQDPGLGLRLIYFSYDVKMKEKGDIPEGYSVSREKKERFSLILESASTNQTSMYLCASTSPGQGLSGELFFGEGSRLTVL.

CDR3 loop: CASSSRQGVRQPQHF. In DNA form, the CDR3 reads TGTGCCAGCAGTTCCCGACAGGGGGTTCGGCAGCCCCAGCATTTT. The chain links TRBV6-6 to TRBJ1-5, with 9 bases matching TRBD1. V was pared by 4 bases and J by 7 bases, with 8 bases of the junction left unmatched. In germline, CDR1 is MNHNY, CDR2 SVGAGI (reference sequence). This CDR3 is built from 15 residues.

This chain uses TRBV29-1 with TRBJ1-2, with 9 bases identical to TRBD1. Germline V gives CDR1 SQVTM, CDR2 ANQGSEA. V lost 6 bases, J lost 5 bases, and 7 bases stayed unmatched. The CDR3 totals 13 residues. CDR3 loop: CSVAPGQGYGYTF. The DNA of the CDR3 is TGCAGCGTCGCCCCGGGACAGGGTTATGGCTACACCTTC.

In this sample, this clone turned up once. The CDR3 protein is CASSPGQGSSYEQYF. As DNA, the CDR3 is TGTGCCAGCAGCCCGGGACAGGGGAGCTCCTACGAGCAGTACTTC. The J gene is TRBJ2-7, the V gene TRBV4-2; 10 bases agree with TRBD1. The CDR3 has 15 amino acids. The J segment lost 0 bases and the V segment lost 4 bases, leaving 3 bases of the junction unmatched. Germline V gene sequence: CDR1 LGHNA, CDR2 YNFKEQ.

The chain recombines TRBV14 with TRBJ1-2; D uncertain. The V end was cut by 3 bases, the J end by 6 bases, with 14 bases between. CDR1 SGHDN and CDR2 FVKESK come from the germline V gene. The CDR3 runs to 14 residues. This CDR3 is CASSQLDGIDGYTF. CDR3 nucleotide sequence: TGTGCCAGCAGCCAGCTCGACGGTATCGATGGCTACACCTTC.

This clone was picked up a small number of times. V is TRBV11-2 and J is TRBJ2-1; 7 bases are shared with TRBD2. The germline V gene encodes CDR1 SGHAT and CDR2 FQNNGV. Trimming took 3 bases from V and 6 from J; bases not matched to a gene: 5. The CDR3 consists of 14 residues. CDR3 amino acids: CASSFGPGGNEQFF. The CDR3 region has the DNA TGTGCCAGCAGCTTTGGCCCGGGAGGCAATGAGCAGTTCTTC.

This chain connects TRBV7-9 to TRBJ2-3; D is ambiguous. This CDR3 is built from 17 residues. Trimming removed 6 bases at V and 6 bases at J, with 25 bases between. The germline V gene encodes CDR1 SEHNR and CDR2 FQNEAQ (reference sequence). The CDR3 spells CASSSRPDFSVADTQYF. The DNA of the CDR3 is TGTGCCAGCAGTTCAAGACCCGACTTCTCAGTGGCGGATACGCAGTATTTT.

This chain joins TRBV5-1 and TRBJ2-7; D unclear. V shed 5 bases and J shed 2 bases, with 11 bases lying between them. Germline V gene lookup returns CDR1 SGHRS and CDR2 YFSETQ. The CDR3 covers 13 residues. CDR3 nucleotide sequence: TGCGCCAGCAGAGTAACCGATCCCTACGAGCAGTACTTC. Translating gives CASRVTDPYEQYF. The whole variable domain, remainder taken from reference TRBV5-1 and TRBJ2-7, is KAGVTQTPRYLIKTRGQQVTLSCSPISGHRSVSWYQQTPGQGLQFLFEYFSETQRNKGNFPGRFSGRQFSNSRSEMNVSTLELGDSALYLCASRVTDPYEQYFGPGTRLTVT.

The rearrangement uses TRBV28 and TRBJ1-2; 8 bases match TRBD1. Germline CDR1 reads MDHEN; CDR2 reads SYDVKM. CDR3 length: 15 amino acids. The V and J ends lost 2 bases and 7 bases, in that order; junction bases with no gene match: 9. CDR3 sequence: CASSLVPGGMAGYTF. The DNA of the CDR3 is TGTGCCAGCAGTTTAGTGCCAGGGGGCATGGCTGGCTACACCTTC.

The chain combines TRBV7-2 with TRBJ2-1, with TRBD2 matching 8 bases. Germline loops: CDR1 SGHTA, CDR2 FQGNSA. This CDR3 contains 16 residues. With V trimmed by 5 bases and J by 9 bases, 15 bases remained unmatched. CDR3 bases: TGTGCCAGCAGCGTAACTAGCGGCCAGGGTGGTGGTGAGCAGTTCTTC. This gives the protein CASSVTSGQGGGEQFF.

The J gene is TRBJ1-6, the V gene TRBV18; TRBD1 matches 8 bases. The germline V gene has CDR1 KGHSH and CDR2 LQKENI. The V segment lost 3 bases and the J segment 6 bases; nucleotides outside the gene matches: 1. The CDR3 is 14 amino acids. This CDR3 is CASSPDRVNSPLHF. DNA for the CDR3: TGTGCCAGCTCACCGGACAGGGTTAATTCACCCCTCCACTTT.

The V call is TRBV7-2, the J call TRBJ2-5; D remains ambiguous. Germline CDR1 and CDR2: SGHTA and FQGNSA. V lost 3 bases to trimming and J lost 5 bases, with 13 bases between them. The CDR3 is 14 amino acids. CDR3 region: CASSFAFAEETQYF. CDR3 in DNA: TGTGCCAGCAGCTTCGCGTTTGCGGAGGAGACCCAGTACTTC.

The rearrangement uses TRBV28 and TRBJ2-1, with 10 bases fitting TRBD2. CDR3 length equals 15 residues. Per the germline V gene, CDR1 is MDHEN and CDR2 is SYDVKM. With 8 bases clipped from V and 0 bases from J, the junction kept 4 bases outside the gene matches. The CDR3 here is CASQLAGSSYNEQFF. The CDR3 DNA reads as TGTGCCAGCCAACTAGCGGGGAGCTCCTACAATGAGCAGTTCTTC.

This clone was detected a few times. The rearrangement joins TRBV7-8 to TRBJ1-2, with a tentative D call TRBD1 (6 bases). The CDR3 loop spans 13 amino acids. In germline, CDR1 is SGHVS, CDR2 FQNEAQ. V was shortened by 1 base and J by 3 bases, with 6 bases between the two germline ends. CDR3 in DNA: TGTGCCAGCAGCTTAGGACAGGACTATGGCTACACCTTC. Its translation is CASSLGQDYGYTF.